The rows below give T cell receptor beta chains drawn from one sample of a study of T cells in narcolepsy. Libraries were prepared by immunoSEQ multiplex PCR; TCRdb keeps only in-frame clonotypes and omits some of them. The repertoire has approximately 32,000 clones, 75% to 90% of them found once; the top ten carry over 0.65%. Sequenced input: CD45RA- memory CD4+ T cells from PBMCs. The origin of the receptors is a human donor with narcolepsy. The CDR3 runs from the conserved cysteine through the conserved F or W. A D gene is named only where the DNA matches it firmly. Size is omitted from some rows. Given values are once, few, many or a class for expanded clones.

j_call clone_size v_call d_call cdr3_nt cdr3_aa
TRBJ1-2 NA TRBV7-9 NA TGTGCCAGCGGCAACGGGTATGGCTACACCTTC CASGNGYGYTF
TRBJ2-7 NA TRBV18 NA TGTGCCAGCTCACCATCCCCTATACTTTACGAGCAGTACTTC CASSPSPILYEQYF
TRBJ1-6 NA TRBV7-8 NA TGTGCCAGCAGCTCCTTTGGAAGCTCCTATAATTCACCCCTCCACTTT CASSSFGSSYNSPLHF
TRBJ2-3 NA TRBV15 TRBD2 TGTGCCACCAGCAGAGGGGGGGGAGGGACGAGCACAGATACGCAGTATTTT CATSRGGGGTSTDTQYF
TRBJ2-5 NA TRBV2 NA TGTGCCAGCAGTGAAGGGGGATGGGAGACCCAGTACTTC CASSEGGWETQYF
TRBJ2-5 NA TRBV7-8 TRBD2 TGTGCCAGCAGCTCCCGACTAGCGGGGGACCAAGAGACCCAGTACTTC CASSSRLAGDQETQYF
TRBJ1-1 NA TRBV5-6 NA TGTGCCAGCACCGGGACACTAGATGACACTGAAGCTTTCTTT CASTGTLDDTEAFF
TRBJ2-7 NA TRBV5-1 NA TGCGCCAGACTACAGCCTCCCTACGAGCAGTACTTC CARLQPPYEQYF
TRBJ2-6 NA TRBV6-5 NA TGTGCCAGCACCCAGGGCTCTGGGGCCAACGTCCTGACTTTC CASTQGSGANVLTF
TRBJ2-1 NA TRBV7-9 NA TGTGCCAGCAGCAAGCGACAGGTAACTTCCTACAATGAGCAGTTCTTC CASSKRQVTSYNEQFF
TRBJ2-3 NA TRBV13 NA TGTGCCAGCAGCTTACAGGGCCTGGGCACAGATACGCAGTATTTT CASSLQGLGTDTQYF
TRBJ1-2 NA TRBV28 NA TGTGCCAGCAGTTTATTAAGGGGCGGCTACACCTTC CASSLLRGGYTF
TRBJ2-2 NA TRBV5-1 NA TGCGCCAGCAGCGCCGGTATGGCAGGGGCCGGGGAGCTGTTTTTT CASSAGMAGAGELFF
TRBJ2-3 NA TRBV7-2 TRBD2 TGTGCCAGCAGCTTAGGGGGACTAGCGGGAGTGATAGATACGCAGTATTTT CASSLGGLAGVIDTQYF
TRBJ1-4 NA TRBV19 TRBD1 TGTGCCAGTAGTATCCAGGGGACAGCTAATGAAAAACTGTTTTTT CASSIQGTANEKLFF
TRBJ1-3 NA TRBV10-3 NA TGTGCCATCAGTGGGTCTGGAAACACCATATATTTT CAISGSGNTIYF
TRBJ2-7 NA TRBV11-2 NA TGTGCCAGCAGGGGATTTATCTCCTACGAGCAGTACTTC CASRGFISYEQYF
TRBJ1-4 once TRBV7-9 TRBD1 TGTGCCAGCAGCTTAGGGCGGGACAGCCGGGGGTCTAATGAAAAACTGTTTTTT CASSLGRDSRGSNEKLFF
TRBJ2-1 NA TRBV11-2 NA TGTGCCAGCAGCTTAGACTACTACAATGAGCAGTTCTTC CASSLDYYNEQFF
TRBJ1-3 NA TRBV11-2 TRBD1 TGTGCCAGCAGCCCGACAGGGGATCGTGGAAACACCATATATTTT CASSPTGDRGNTIYF
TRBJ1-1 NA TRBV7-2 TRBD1 TGTGCCAGCAGCTTGACAGGGGGCACTGAAGCTTTCTTT CASSLTGGTEAFF
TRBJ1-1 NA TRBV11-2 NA TGTGCCAGCAGCTTAGCGACATTAGGAGCTTTCTTT CASSLATLGAFF
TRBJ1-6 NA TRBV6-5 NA TGTGCCAGCAGTCAAACACGAGATAATTCACCCCTCCACTTT CASSQTRDNSPLHF
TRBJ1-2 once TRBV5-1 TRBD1 TGCGCCAGCAGCCCGAGGACAGGGGGCGACTATGGCTACACCTTC CASSPRTGGDYGYTF
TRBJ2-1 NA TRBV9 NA TGTGCCAGCAGCGCCTGGGGACACGGCAATGAGCAGTTCTTC CASSAWGHGNEQFF
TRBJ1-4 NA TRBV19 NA TGTGCCAGTAGTGGAACGACAGCATACAAAGAAAAACTGTTTTTT CASSGTTAYKEKLFF
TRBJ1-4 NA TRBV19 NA TGTGCCAGTAGGGCAACCCACAGAGCAACTAATGAAAAACTGTTTTTT CASRATHRATNEKLFF
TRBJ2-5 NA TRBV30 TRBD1 TGTGCCTTGGTATCGACAGGGGAAGAGACCCAGTACTTC CALVSTGEETQYF
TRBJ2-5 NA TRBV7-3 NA TGTGCCAGCAGCTTTAGTGAAGGGACCCAGTACTTC CASSFSEGTQYF
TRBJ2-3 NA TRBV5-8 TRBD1 TGTGCCAGCAGCCCTGGACAGGGAGGTGGGGATACGCAGTATTTT CASSPGQGGGDTQYF
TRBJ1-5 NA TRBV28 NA TGTGCCAGCACCGGGGGGGGAGGGATCAAGCCCCAGCATTTT CASTGGGGIKPQHF
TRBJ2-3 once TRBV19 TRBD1 TGTGCCAGTAGTATATTACGGCGTTCCGGGACAGGGGAAAAAGATACGCAGTATTTT CASSILRRSGTGEKDTQYF
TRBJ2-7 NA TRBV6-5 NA TGTGCCAGCAGCCCGCGAGGGTACGAGCAGTACTTC CASSPRGYEQYF
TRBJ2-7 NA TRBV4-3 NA TGCGCCAGCAGCCAAAGGTGGCGGGGGCTGACCTACGAGCAGTACTTC CASSQRWRGLTYEQYF
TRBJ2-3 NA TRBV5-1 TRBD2 TGCGCCAGCAGCTTGGTGTCTAGCGGGGGGGGAGATACGCAGTATTTT CASSLVSSGGGDTQYF
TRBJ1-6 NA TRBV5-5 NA TGTGCCAGCAGCTGGGGCAGGAATTCACCCCTCCACTTT CASSWGRNSPLHF
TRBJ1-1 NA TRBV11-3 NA TGTGCCAGCAGCTTACAGGTAAACACTGAAGCTTTCTTT CASSLQVNTEAFF
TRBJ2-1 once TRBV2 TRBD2 TGTGCCAGCAGCGGGACGGGACTAGCGGGGACGAGCTCCTACAATGAGCAGTTCTTC CASSGTGLAGTSSYNEQFF
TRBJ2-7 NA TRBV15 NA TGTGCCACCAGCGCCCTTGCCGAGCAGTACTTC CATSALAEQYF
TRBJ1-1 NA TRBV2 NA TGTGCCAGCAGTGGACAGGCCTTGGTGGCTTTCTTT CASSGQALVAFF
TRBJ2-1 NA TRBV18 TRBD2 TGTGCCAGCTCACCCTCGTCTAGCGGGTACAATGAGCAGTTCTTC CASSPSSSGYNEQFF
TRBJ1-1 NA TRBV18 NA TGTGCCACCCCTCCGACCCCCGAGGGAGGAACTGAAGCTTTCTTT CATPPTPEGGTEAFF
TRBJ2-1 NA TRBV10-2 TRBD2 TGCGCCAGCGGGGCTAGCGGGTACAATGAGCAGTTCTTC CASGASGYNEQFF
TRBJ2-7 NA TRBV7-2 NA TGTGCCAGCAGCTTAGCGGGGCAACGCCCCTACGAGCAGTACTTC CASSLAGQRPYEQYF
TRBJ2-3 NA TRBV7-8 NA TGTGCCAGCAGCTCCGGGACTCCTGGCACAGATACGCAGTATTTT CASSSGTPGTDTQYF
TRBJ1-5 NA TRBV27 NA TGTGCCAGCAGGCGTAGCAATCAGCCCCAGCATTTT CASRRSNQPQHF
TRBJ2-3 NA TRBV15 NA TGTGCCACCAGCAGAGATTTGGGCGATACGCAGTATTTT CATSRDLGDTQYF
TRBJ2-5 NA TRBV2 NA TGTGCCAGCAGTCCCGGGACTTATAAAGAGACCCAGTACTTC CASSPGTYKETQYF
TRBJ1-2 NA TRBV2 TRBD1 TGTGCCAGCAGTGAAGGAGGGACAGGGGGATCCTATGGCTACACCTTC CASSEGGTGGSYGYTF
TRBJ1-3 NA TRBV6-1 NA TGTGCCAGCAGTGAATCCGACAAGATCGGTGGAAACACCATATATTTT CASSESDKIGGNTIYF
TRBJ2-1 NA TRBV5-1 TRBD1 TGCGCCAGCAGCTTACTACCACCTGGACAGGGAACGGTCAATGAGCAGTTCTTC CASSLLPPGQGTVNEQFF
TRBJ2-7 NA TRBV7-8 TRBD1 TGTGCCAGCAACGGGGGGACAGGGACCTACGAGCAGTACTTC CASNGGTGTYEQYF
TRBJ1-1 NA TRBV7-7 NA TGTGCCAGCAGCTTAAGGACGAACACTGAAGCTTTCTTT CASSLRTNTEAFF
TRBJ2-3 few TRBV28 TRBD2 TGTGCCAGCAGTCCCCCCATACGGGCGGGAGACACAGATACGCAGTATTTT CASSPPIRAGDTDTQYF
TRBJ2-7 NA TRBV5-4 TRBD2 TGTGCCAGCGAGCCACGGGGGGGACACGAGCAGTACTTC CASEPRGGHEQYF
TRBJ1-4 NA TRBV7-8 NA TGTGCCAGCAGCAAATACGTAGGGGCGACTAATGAAAAACTGTTTTTT CASSKYVGATNEKLFF
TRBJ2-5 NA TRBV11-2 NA TGTGCCAGCAGCTTATTGGGTAGCAGCGGCTCAGAAAAAGAGACCCAGTACTTC CASSLLGSSGSEKETQYF
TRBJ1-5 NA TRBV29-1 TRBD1 TGCAGCGGGTCGACAGGGGTGAATCAGCCCCAGCATTTT CSGSTGVNQPQHF